The 17 T cell receptor beta chains below all came from one sample that was sequenced in a study of CXCR3-negative and CXCR3-positive naive CD8 T cells. No antigens are known for them. The method, 5' RACE with UMI labels, was used to prepare the TRB cDNA libraries. TCRdb derives one entry per CDR3 protein from the 5' RACE reads, leaving out DNA. Its listing shows about 50,000 distinct CDR3 sequences. General observations from the study: For CXCR3-positive naive cells, TRB CDR3s were more hydrophobic than those of CXCR3-negative naive cells.

Sequencing was carried out using naive CXCR3+ CD8+ T cells from blood. The subset denotes: CD45RO-CCR7+CD27+CD95- naive CD8+ T cells expressing CXCR3 (TNR3+). The receptors here all came from a human donor in good health. Some clones in this sample may be carry-over from other donors' samples.

The chain is built from TRBV6-5 and TRBJ1-5. Germline values: CDR1 MNHEY, CDR2 SVGAGI. The CDR3 runs to 14 residues. The chain's CDR3 is CASSYSRQDQPQHF.

The gene calls are TRBV5-1 and TRBJ2-7; the TCRdb D gene call, TRBD1, has no DNA to confirm it. The CDR3 has 15 amino acids. In germline, CDR1 is SGHRS, CDR2 YFSETQ. The CDR3 region is CASSDARDRGLEQYF.

V and J are TRBV7-9 and TRBJ1-4; TCRdb's assignment of TRBD1 cannot be checked, as there is no DNA. From germline, CDR1 is SEHNR and CDR2 FQNEAQ (reference sequence). This CDR3 has 16 amino acids. CDR3 loop: CASSLELDSLEEKLFF.

The chain combines TRBV7-3 with TRBJ1-1; the TRBD1 assignment by TCRdb is unverifiable without DNA. Germline CDR1 SGHTA, CDR2 FQGTGA. The CDR3 has 13 amino acids. The CDR3 sequence: CASSSPPNTEAFF.

CDR3 sequence reads: CASSESTRPTDTQYF. The J gene is TRBJ2-3, the V gene TRBV10-1. Germline V gene sequence: CDR1 WNHNN, CDR2 SYGVQD (reference sequence). The CDR3 is 15 amino acids.

This sequence joins TRBV6-5 and TRBJ2-1; TCRdb selects TRBD1, and the lack of DNA leaves this call unchecked. The germline CDR1 and CDR2 sequences are MNHEY and SVGAGI. The CDR3 runs 15 residues. The CDR3 protein is CASSRGGPSYNEQFF.

J is TRBJ2-5 and V is TRBV6-2 or TRBV6-3; as DNA is missing, the TRBD1 call by TCRdb cannot be tested. This CDR3 comprises 17 residues. Germline CDR1 reads MNHEY; CDR2 reads SVGEGT. The CDR3: CASRDLAAQLLQETQYF.

The rearrangement uses TRBV7-2 and TRBJ2-5. The CDR3 consists of 14 residues. CDR1 is SGHTA, CDR2 FQGNSA, per germline. CDR3 loop: CASSLGLGQETQYF. Combining the CDR3 with reference TRBV7-2 and TRBJ2-5 gives the whole variable domain GAGVSQSPSNKVTEKGKDVELRCDPISGHTALYWYRQSLGQGLEFLIYFQGNSAPDKSGLPSDRFSAERTGGSVSTLTIQRTQQEDSAVYLCASSLGLGQETQYFGPGTRLLVL.

The chain has TRBV6-6 and TRBJ2-2. This CDR3 contains 14 residues. CDR1 is MNHNY and CDR2 is SVGAGI in the germline V gene (reference sequence). CDR3 residues: CASSYSGYTGELFF.

J is TRBJ2-7 and V is TRBV4-3; TCRdb selects TRBD1, and the lack of DNA leaves this call unchecked. The CDR3 runs to 16 residues. The germline V gene has CDR1 LGHNA and CDR2 YSLEER. CDR3 sequence: CASSQVHGTGVSEQYF.

The V and J genes are TRBV7-2 and TRBJ1-1; no DNA is available, so the TRBD1 call from TCRdb remains unchecked. Per the germline V gene, CDR1 is SGHTA and CDR2 is FQGNSA. This CDR3 is 17 amino acids long. The CDR3 loop is CASSLHGGSIMNTEALF.

The J gene is TRBJ2-1, the V gene TRBV6-5; the TCRdb call, TRBD2, lacks DNA for checking. CDR1 MNHEY and CDR2 SVGAGI come from the germline V gene. This CDR3 is 16 amino acids long. CDR3 amino acids: CASSDYGTSIVNEQFF.

The CDR3 sequence: CSVDRDYNEQFF. The chain couples TRBV29-1 to TRBJ2-1; TCRdb reports TRBD1, a call that lacks DNA to check it against. This CDR3 is 12 amino acids long. Germline CDR1 SQVTM, CDR2 ANQGSEA.

The V gene is TRBV20-1, the J gene TRBJ2-7. The CDR3 consists of 13 residues. The germline gives CDR1 DFQATT, CDR2 SNEGSKA (reference sequence). The CDR3 sequence is CSARQVLSYEQYF.

This chain links TRBV29-1 with TRBJ1-2; the TCRdb D gene call, TRBD1, has no DNA to confirm it. The CDR3 has 15 amino acids. Germline loops: CDR1 SQVTM, CDR2 ANQGSEA. The CDR3 loop is CSVGGPGTRADGYTF. Complete variable domain (other parts from reference TRBV29-1 and TRBJ1-2): SAVISQKPSRDICQRGTSLTIQCQVDSQVTMMFWYRQQPGQSLTLIATANQGSEATYESGFVIDKFPISRPNLTFSTLTVSNMSPEDSSIYLCSVGGPGTRADGYTFGSGTRLTVV.

The gene calls are TRBV4-3 and TRBJ2-2; TCRdb's D call of TRBD1 is untestable without DNA. Per germline, CDR1 LGHNA and CDR2 YSLEER. This CDR3 is 16 amino acids long. CDR3: CASSQEQGDWAGELFF.

V and J are TRBV4-3 and TRBJ2-7; TCRdb names TRBD1, which stays unverified in the absence of DNA. Per germline, CDR1 LGHNA and CDR2 YSLEER. The CDR3 consists of 14 residues. The CDR3 loop reads CASSWGGSSYEQYF.